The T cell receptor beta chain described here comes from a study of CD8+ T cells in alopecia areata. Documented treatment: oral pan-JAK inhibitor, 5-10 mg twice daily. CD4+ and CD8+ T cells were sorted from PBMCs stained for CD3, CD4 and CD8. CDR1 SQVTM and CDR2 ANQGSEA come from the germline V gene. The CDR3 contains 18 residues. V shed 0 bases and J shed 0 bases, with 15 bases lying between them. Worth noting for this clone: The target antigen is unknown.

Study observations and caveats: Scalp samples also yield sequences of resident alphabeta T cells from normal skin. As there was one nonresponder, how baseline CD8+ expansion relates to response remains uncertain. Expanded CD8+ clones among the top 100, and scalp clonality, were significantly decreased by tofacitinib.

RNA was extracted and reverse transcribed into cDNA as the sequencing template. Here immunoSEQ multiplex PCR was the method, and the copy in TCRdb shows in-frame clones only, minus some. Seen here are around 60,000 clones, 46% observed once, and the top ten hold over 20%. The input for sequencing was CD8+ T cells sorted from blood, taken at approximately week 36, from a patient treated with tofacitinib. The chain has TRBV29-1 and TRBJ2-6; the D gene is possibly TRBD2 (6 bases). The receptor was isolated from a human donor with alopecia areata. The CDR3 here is CSVEDPGTTSSGANVLTF. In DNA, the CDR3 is TGCAGCGTTGAAGATCCCGGGACGACTAGCTCTGGGGCCAACGTCCTGACTTTC.